These 7 T cell receptor beta chains were sequenced from one sample in a study of T cell repertoires in aging, cancer and after chemotherapy. TRB rearrangements spanning V, D and J were amplified using mixed TRB-A/B primers. In TCRdb, the multiplex PCR reads were re-called with MiXCR into one record per CDR3 protein. Of roughly 5,300 distinct CDR3 sequences detected, 25% to 35% appear once; the ten largest clones hold 31%. TCR beta rearrangements were amplified from peripheral blood genomic DNA. The sequenced material came from blood. The receptors shown here come from a human donor with a solid tumor.

This clonotype qualifies as medium-sized. V usage is TRBV6-6 and J usage is TRBJ1-4; 7 bases match TRBD1. V trimming: 0 bases; J trimming: 13 bases; junction bases outside the gene matches: 14. This CDR3 has 16 residues. Germline values: CDR1 MNHNY, CDR2 SVGAGI (reference sequence). The CDR3: CASSYSGRQGEGRLFF. CDR3 sequence (DNA): TGTGCCAGCAGTTACTCGGGCCGACAGGGTGAGGGAAGACTGTTTTTT.

On this clonotype itself: This clone may be a read error of a much larger clone one base away. The chain is built from TRBV12-3 or TRBV12-4 and TRBJ2-1; D ambiguous. This CDR3 contains 14 residues. CDR3 amino acids: CASTLAASYNKQFF. CDR3 coding DNA: TGTGCCAGCACCTTAGCCGCATCCTACAATAAGCAGTTCTTC.

This rearrangement joins TRBV6-5 to TRBJ1-5, with a tentative D call TRBD1 (5 bases). V lost 0 bases and J lost 7, with 13 bases in between. The CDR3 loop spans 15 amino acids. The V gene's germline CDR1 is MNHEY and CDR2 SVGAGI. CDR3 in amino acids: CASSYSREGRQPQHF. Here the CDR3 DNA reads TGTGCCAGCAGTTACTCCAGGGAGGGGAGGCAGCCCCAGCATTTT.

The chain employs TRBV14 and TRBJ2-3, with D hard to call. The CDR3 covers 16 residues. The V gene lost 4 bases and the J gene lost 2 bases, with 16 bases spanning the gap. The V gene's germline CDR1 is SGHDN and CDR2 FVKESK. The DNA of the CDR3 is TGTGCCAGCAGCCCCGATTGGCAGACCATCACAGATACGCAGTATTTT. This codes for CASSPDWQTITDTQYF. The complete variable domain, with remaining parts taken from reference TRBV14 and TRBJ2-3, reads EAGVTQFPSHSVIEKGQTVTLRCDPISGHDNLYWYRRVMGKEIKFLLHFVKESKQDESGMPNNRFLAERTGGTYSTLKVQPAELEDSGVYFCASSPDWQTITDTQYFGPGTRLTVL.

CDR3 nucleotide sequence: TGTGCCAGCAGTTTTACTGGAAACACCATATATTTT. It codes for CASSFTGNTIYF. V and J are TRBV12-3 or TRBV12-4 and TRBJ1-3; D is undetermined. The ends were cut back, 3 bases at V and 2 bases at J, with 2 bases in the middle. The CDR3 is made up of 12 amino acids.

This clonotype is labeled as medium-sized. In DNA, the CDR3 is TGTGCCAGCAGGGGTAGCTCCTACAATGAGCAGTTCTTC. As protein: CASRGSSYNEQFF. J is TRBJ2-1 and V is TRBV6-5; D gene uncertain. Germline CDR1 and CDR2: MNHEY and SVGAGI. Trimming removed 6 bases from V and 0 bases from J, with 6 bases in between. The CDR3 is made up of 13 amino acids.

This clonotype is medium-sized by share. The chain joins TRBV6-6 to TRBJ2-5; the match to TRBD1 covers 10 bases. This CDR3 is built from 16 residues. Germline CDR1 and CDR2: MNHNY and SVGAGI (reference sequence). V was clipped by 5 bases and J by 7 bases; unmatched bases: 13. Written as DNA, the CDR3 is TGTGCCAGCAGTGATCGACAGGGGGCGACACCTGGGACCCAGTACTTC. Translating it yields CASSDRQGATPGTQYF.